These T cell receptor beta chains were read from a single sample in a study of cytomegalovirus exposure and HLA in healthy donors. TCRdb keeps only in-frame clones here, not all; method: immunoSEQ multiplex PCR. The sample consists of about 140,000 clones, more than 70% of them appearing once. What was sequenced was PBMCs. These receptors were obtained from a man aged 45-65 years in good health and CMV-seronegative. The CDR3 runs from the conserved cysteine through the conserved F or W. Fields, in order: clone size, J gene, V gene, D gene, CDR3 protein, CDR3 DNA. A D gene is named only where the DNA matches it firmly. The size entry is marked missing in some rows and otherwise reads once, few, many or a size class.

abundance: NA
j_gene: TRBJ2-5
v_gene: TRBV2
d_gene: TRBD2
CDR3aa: CASTRLAGFETQYF
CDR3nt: TGTGCCAGCACGAGACTAGCGGGGTTTGAGACCCAGTACTTC

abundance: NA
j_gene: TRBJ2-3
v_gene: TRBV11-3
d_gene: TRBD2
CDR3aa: CASSLQSGTKGTDTQYF
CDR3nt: TGTGCCAGCAGCTTACAGTCCGGGACTAAGGGCACAGATACGCAGTATTTT

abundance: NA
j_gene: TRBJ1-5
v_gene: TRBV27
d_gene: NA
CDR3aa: CASRDGQINQPQHF
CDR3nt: TGTGCCAGCAGGGATGGGCAGATCAATCAGCCCCAGCATTTT

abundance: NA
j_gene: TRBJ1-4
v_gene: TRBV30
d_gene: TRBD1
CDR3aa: CAWSVKTGSLANEKLFF
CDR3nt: TGTGCCTGGAGTGTAAAGACAGGGTCCCTAGCTAATGAAAAACTGTTTTTT

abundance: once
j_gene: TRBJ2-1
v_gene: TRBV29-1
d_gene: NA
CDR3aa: CSAQKTSSYNEQFF
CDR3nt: TGCAGCGCCCAAAAAACTAGCTCCTACAATGAGCAGTTCTTC

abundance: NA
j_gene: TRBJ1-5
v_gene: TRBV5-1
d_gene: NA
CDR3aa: CASSPAGGNQPQHF
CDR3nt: TGCGCCAGCAGTCCTGCGGGGGGGAATCAGCCCCAGCATTTT

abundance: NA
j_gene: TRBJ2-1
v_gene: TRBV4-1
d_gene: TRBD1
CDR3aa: CASSLLMGQGGANEQFF
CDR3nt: TGCGCCAGCAGCCTCCTAATGGGACAGGGGGGGGCCAATGAGCAGTTCTTC

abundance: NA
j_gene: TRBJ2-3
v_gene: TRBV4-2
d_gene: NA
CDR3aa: CASSQDEGTQYF
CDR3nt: TGTGCCAGCAGCCAAGATGAGGGTACGCAGTATTTT

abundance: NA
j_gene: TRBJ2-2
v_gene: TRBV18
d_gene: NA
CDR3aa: CASSPSRAPTGELFF
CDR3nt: TGTGCCAGCTCACCGAGCCGCGCTCCCACCGGGGAGCTGTTTTTT

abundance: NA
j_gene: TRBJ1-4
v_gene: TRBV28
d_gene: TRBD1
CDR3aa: CASSLRFGTGLGKLFF
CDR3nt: TGTGCCAGCAGTTTACGCTTCGGGACAGGGTTGGGAAAACTGTTTTTT

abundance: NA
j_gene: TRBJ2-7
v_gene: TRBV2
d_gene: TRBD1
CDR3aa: CASSPGQANYEQYF
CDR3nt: TGTGCCAGCAGTCCGGGACAGGCTAACTACGAGCAGTACTTC

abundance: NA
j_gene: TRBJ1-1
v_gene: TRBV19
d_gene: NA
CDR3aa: CASSSYTVLNTEAFF
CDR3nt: TGTGCCAGTAGTAGTTACACCGTTCTGAACACTGAAGCTTTCTTT

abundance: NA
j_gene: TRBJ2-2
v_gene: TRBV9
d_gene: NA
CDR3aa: CASSSGPPGGTGELFF
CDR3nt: TGTGCCAGCAGCAGCGGGCCCCCCGGGGGAACCGGGGAGCTGTTTTTT

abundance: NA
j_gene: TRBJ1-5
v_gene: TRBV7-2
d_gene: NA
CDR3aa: CASSLGGVASQPQHF
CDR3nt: TGTGCCAGCAGCTTAGGGGGGGTAGCCAGTCAGCCCCAGCATTTT

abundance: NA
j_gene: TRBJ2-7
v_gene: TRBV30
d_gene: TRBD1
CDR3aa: CAWIRGREQYF
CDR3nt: TGTGCCTGGATAAGGGGGCGCGAGCAGTACTTC

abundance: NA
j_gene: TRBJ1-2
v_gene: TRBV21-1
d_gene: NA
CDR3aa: CASRLWTGGYTF
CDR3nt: TGTGCCAGCAGGCTTTGGACAGGTGGCTACACCTTC

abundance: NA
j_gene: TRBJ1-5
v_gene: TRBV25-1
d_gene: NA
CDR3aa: CASTEGDNQPQHF
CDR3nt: TGTGCCAGCACCGAGGGCGACAATCAGCCCCAGCATTTT

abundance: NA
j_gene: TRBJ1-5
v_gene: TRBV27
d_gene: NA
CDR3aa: CASSLGGVGSNQPQHF
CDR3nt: TGTGCCAGCAGTTTAGGAGGGGTTGGGAGCAATCAGCCCCAGCATTTT

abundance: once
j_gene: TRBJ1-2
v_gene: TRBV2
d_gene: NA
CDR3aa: CAGSEGPGYTF
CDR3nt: TGTGCCGGGAGTGAGGGGCCTGGCTACACCTTC

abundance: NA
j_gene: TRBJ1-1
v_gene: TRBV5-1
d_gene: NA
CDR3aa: CASSLEGGNTEAFF
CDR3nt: TGCGCCAGCAGCTTGGAAGGGGGGAACACTGAAGCTTTCTTT

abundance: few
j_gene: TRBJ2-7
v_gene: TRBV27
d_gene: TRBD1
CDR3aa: CASSRTGGSYEQYF
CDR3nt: TGTGCCAGCAGTCGAACAGGGGGCTCCTACGAGCAGTACTTC

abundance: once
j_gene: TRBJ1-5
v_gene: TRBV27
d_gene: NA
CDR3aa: CASSLIRGGNQPQHF
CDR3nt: TGTGCCAGCAGTTTAATCAGGGGAGGGAATCAGCCCCAGCATTTT

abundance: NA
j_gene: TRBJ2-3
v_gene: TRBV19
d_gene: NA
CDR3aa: CASSIRQLRADTQYF
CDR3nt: TGTGCCAGTAGTATCCGGCAGTTACGGGCAGATACGCAGTATTTT

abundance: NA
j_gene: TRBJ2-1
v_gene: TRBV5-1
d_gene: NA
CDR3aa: CASSLVSSYNEQFF
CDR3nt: TGCGCCAGCAGTTTGGTCAGCTCCTACAATGAGCAGTTCTTC

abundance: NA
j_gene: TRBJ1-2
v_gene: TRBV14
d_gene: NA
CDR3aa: CASSQMGLGAADYTF
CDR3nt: TGTGCCAGCAGCCAGATGGGTTTGGGGGCGGCCGACTACACCTTC

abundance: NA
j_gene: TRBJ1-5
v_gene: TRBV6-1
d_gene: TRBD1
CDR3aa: CASSEQQGGDQPQHF
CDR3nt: TGTGCCAGCAGTGAACAACAGGGGGGTGATCAGCCCCAGCATTTT

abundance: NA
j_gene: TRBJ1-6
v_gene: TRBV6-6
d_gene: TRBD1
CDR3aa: CASSPQGENSPLHF
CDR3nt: TGTGCCAGCAGTCCGCAGGGGGAGAATTCACCCCTCCACTTT

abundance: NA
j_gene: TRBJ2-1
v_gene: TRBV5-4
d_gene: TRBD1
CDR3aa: CASSLDRAKYNEQFF
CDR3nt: TGTGCCAGCAGCTTAGACAGGGCGAAGTACAATGAGCAGTTCTTC

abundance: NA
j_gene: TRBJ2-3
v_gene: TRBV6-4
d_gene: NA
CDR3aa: CASSPRGGNTDTQYF
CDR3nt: TGTGCCAGCAGCCCGAGGGGGGGGAACACAGATACGCAGTATTTT

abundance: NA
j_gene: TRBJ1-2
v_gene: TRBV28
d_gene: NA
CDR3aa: CASSLEQGDRYGYTF
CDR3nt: TGTGCCAGCAGTTTAGAGCAGGGTGATCGCTATGGCTACACCTTC

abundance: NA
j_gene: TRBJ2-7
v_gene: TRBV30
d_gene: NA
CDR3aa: CAWSAGPLYEQYF
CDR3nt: TGTGCCTGGAGTGCGGGTCCACTCTACGAGCAGTACTTC

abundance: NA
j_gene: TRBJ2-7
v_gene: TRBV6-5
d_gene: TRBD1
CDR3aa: CASSYDEGQGRNEQYF
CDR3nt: TGTGCCAGCAGTTACGATGAGGGACAGGGTAGGAACGAGCAGTACTTC

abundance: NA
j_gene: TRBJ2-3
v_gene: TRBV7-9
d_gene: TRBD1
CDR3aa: CASSSPAWTGGITDTQYF
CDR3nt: TGTGCCAGCAGCTCACCTGCCTGGACAGGGGGCATAACAGATACGCAGTATTTT

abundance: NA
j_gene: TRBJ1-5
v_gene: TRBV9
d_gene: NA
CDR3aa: CASSVDSGFDQPQHF
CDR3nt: TGTGCCAGCAGCGTAGATTCGGGTTTCGATCAGCCCCAGCATTTT

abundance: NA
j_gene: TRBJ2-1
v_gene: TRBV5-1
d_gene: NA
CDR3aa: CASSPGRGGGNEQFF
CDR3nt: TGCGCCAGCAGCCCTGGGAGGGGGGGTGGGAATGAGCAGTTCTTC

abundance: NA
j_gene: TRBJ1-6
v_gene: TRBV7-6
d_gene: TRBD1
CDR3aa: CASSLGSRGGEDSPLHF
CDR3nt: TGTGCCAGCAGCTTAGGTAGTCGAGGGGGCGAAGATTCACCCCTCCACTTT

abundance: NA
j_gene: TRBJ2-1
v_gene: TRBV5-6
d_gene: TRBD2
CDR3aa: CASSRIPGLVNEQFF
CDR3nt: TGTGCCAGCAGCCGGATTCCGGGACTAGTGAATGAGCAGTTCTTC

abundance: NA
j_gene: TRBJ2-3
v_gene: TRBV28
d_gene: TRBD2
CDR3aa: CASSLLTSGRQYF
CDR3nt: TGTGCCAGCAGTTTACTAACTAGCGGGAGGCAGTATTTT

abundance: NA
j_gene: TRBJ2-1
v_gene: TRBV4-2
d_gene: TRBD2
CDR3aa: CASSQEERGGNEQFF
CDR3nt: TGTGCCAGCAGCCAAGAGGAGCGGGGGGGGAATGAGCAGTTCTTC

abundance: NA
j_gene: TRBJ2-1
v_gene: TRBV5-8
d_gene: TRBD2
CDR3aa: CASSLVPGLAAYNEQFF
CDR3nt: TGTGCCAGCAGTTTAGTCCCGGGACTAGCGGCCTACAATGAGCAGTTCTTC

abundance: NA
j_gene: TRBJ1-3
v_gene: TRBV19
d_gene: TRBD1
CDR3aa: CATGQGASGNTIYF
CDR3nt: TGTGCCACCGGACAGGGGGCGTCAGGAAACACCATATATTTT

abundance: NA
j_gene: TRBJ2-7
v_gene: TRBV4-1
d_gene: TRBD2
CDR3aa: CASSQEAGGIYEQYF
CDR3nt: TGCGCCAGCAGCCAAGAAGCCGGGGGGATCTACGAGCAGTACTTC

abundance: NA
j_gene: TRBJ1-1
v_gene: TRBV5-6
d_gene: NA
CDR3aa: CASNLRIRNTEAFF
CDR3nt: TGTGCCAGCAACCTAAGAATCCGGAACACTGAAGCTTTCTTT

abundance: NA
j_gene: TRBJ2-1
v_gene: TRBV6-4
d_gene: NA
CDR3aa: CASSAVDRLSEQFF
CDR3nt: TGTGCCAGCAGTGCCGTAGACAGGCTAAGTGAGCAGTTCTTC

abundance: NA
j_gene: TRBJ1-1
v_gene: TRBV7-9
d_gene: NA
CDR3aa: CASSLTGTEAFF
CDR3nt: TGTGCCAGCAGCTTAACGGGAACTGAAGCTTTCTTT

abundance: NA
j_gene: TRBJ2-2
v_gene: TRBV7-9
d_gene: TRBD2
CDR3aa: CASSPTSEGELFF
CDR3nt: TGTGCCAGCAGCCCGACTAGCGAGGGGGAGCTGTTTTTT